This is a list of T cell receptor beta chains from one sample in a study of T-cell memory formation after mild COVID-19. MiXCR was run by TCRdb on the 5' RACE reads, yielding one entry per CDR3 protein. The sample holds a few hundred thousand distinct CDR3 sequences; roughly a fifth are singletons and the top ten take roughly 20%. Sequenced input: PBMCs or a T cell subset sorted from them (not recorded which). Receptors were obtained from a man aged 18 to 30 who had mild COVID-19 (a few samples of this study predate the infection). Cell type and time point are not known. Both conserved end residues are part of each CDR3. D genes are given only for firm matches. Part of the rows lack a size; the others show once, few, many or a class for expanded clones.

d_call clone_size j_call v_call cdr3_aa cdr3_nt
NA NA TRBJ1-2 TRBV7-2 CASSLDRDNRGYTF TGTGCCAGCAGCTTAGACCGGGATAATCGTGGCTACACCTTC
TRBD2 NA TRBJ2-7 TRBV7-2 CASSPMGGCVNEQYF TGTGCCAGCAGCCCAATGGGGGGGTGTGTTAACGAGCAGTACTTC
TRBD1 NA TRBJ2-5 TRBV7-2 CASCRQGAGETQYF TGTGCCAGCTGTCGACAGGGGGCCGGTGAGACCCAGTACTTC
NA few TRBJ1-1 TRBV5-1 CASKGDPNKNTEAFF TGCGCCAGCAAGGGGGACCCAAACAAGAACACTGAAGCTTTCTTT
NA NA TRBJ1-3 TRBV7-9 CASSFESGNTIYF TGTGCCAGCAGCTTCGAATCTGGAAACACCATATATTTT
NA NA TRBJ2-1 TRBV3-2 CASSPATGNEQFF TGTGCCAGCAGCCCAGCTACCGGAAATGAGCAGTTCTTC
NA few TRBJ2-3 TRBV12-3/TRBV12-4 CASSYGQAGDTQYF TGTGCCAGCAGCTATGGGCAAGCAGGCGATACGCAGTATTTT
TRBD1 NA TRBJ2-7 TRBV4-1 CASSLRDREPYEQYF TGCGCCAGCAGCCTGAGGGACAGGGAACCGTACGAGCAGTACTTC
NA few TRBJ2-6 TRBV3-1 CASSQDSSGANVLTF TGTGCCAGCAGCCAAGACAGCTCTGGGGCCAACGTCCTGACTTTC
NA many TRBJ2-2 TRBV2 CASRRGWTGELFF TGTGCCAGCCGTCGAGGGTGGACCGGGGAGCTGTTTTTT
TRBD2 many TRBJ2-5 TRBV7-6 CASSFGGTQETQYF TGTGCCAGCAGCTTCGGGGGGACTCAAGAGACCCAGTACTTC
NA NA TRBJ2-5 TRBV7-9 CASSLATALQETQYF TGTGCCAGCAGCTTAGCGACAGCCCTACAAGAGACCCAGTACTTC
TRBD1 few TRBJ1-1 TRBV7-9 CASSRWEDRPNTEAFF TGTGCCAGCAGCCGATGGGAGGACAGGCCGAACACTGAAGCTTTCTTT
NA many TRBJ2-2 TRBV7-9 CASSFPQENTGELFF TGTGCCAGCAGCTTCCCACAGGAGAACACCGGGGAGCTGTTTTTT
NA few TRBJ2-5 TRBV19 CASTHWGTQYF TGTGCCAGTACTCATTGGGGGACCCAGTACTTC
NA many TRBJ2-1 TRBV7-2 CASSLSSGPSSYNEQFF TGTGCCAGCAGCTTGTCTTCCGGCCCGAGCTCCTACAATGAGCAGTTCTTC
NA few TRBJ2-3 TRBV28 CASGEGTDTQYF TGTGCCAGTGGGGAGGGCACAGATACGCAGTATTTT
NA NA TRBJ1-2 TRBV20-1 CSARSLHGYTF TGCAGTGCTAGGAGTCTCCATGGCTACACCTTC
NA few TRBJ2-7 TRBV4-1 CASSQEHRAYEQYF TGCGCCAGCAGCCAGGAACACAGGGCCTACGAGCAGTACTTC
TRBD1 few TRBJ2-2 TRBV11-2 CASSPGQGTGELFF TGTGCCAGCAGCCCGGGACAGGGAACCGGGGAGCTGTTTTTT
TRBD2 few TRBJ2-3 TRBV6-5 CASRGVAGEKGDTQYF TGTGCCAGCAGAGGAGTAGCGGGGGAAAAAGGAGATACGCAGTATTTT
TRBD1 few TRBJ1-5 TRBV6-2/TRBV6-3 CASSYPGQGSNQPQHF TGTGCCAGCAGTTATCCGGGACAGGGGAGCAATCAGCCCCAGCATTTT
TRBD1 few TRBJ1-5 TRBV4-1 CASSQDRGSNQPQHF TGCGCCAGCAGCCAAGACAGGGGGAGCAATCAGCCCCAGCATTTT
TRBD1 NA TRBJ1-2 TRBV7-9 CASSLAGDRASYGYTF TGTGCCAGCAGCTTAGCGGGGGACAGGGCCAGCTATGGCTACACCTTC
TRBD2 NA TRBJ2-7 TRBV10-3 CAISGQSGGAGNEQYF TGTGCCATCAGTGGGCAGTCGGGGGGGGCCGGGAACGAGCAGTACTTC
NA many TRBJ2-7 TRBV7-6 CASSSTHQGEQYF TGTGCCAGCAGCTCAACCCACCAGGGCGAGCAGTACTTC
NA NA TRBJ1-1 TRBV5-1 CASSTLGGTEAFF TGCGCCAGCAGCACCCTCGGGGGCACTGAAGCTTTCTTT
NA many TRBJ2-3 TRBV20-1 CSAGRLADTQYF TGCAGTGCTGGTCGTTTAGCGGATACGCAGTATTTT
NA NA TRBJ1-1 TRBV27 CASSFRSRDANTEAFF TGTGCCAGCAGTTTCAGGAGCAGGGATGCTAACACTGAAGCTTTCTTT
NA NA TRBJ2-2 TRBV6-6 CASSPGAGELFF TGTGCCAGCAGCCCAGGGGCCGGGGAGCTGTTTTTT
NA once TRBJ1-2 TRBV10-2 CASSESKGHSPGYTF TGCGCCAGCAGTGAGTCGAAGGGACACTCACCGGGCTACACCTTC
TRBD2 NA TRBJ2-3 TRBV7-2 CASSSSGDNTQYF TGTGCCAGCAGCTCTAGCGGAGATAATACGCAGTATTTT
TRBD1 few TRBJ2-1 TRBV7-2 CASSRGDRGTANEQFF TGTGCCAGCAGCAGAGGAGACAGGGGGACGGCCAATGAGCAGTTCTTC
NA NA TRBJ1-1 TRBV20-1 CSAREGITEAFF TGCAGTGCTAGGGAGGGTATCACTGAAGCTTTCTTT
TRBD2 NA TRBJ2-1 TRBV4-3 CASSLGTSGIGDEQFF TGCGCCAGCAGCCTTGGGACTAGCGGGATTGGGGATGAGCAGTTCTTC
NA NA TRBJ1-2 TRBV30 CAWSVRDRIVGYTF TGTGCCTGGAGTGTAAGGGACCGTATTGTCGGCTACACCTTC
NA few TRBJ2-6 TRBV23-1 CASSHRCSGANVLTF TGCGCCAGCAGTCATAGGTGCTCTGGGGCCAACGTCCTGACTTTC
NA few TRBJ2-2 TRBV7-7 CASGQWKGELFF TGTGCTAGTGGCCAATGGAAAGGGGAGCTGTTTTTT
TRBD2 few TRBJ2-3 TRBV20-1 CSAPSAGVADTQYF TGCAGTGCTCCGTCCGCGGGGGTGGCAGATACGCAGTATTTT
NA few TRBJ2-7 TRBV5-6 CASSLVSPYEQYF TGTGCCAGCAGCTTGGTATCGCCCTACGAGCAGTACTTC
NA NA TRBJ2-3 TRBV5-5 CASSLDVWTDTQYF TGTGCCAGCAGCTTGGACGTCTGGACGGATACGCAGTATTTT
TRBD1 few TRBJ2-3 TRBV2 CASSGQGTDTQYF TGTGCCAGCAGCGGACAGGGCACAGATACGCAGTATTTT
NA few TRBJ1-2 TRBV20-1 CSARWGSATYGYTF TGCAGTGCTAGATGGGGTAGCGCTACCTATGGCTACACCTTC
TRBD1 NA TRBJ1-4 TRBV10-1 CAIVQGQREKLFF TGCGCCATAGTACAGGGGCAGCGTGAAAAACTGTTTTTT
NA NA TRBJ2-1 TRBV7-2 CASSLARNGEQFF TGTGCCAGCAGCTTAGCCAGGAACGGTGAGCAGTTCTTC
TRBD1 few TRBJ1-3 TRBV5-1 CASSAGQGIRSGNTIYF TGCGCCAGCAGCGCGGGACAGGGGATTCGCTCTGGAAACACCATATATTTT
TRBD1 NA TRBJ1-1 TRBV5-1 CASSPGTGLATEAFF TGCGCCAGCAGCCCGGGGACAGGACTCGCCACTGAAGCTTTCTTT
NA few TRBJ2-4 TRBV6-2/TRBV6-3 CASSPWVAEIQNIQYF TGTGCCAGCAGCCCTTGGGTGGCGGAAATTCAAAACATTCAGTACTTC
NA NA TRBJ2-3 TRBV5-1 CASSSSTGYTDTQYF TGCGCCAGCAGCAGTTCGACAGGATACACAGATACGCAGTATTTT
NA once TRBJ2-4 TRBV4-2 CASSQDRDPGIQYF TGTGCCAGCAGCCAAGATCGGGACCCAGGAATTCAGTACTTC
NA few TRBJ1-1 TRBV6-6 CASSYGHQGTEAFF TGTGCCAGCAGTTATGGTCATCAGGGCACTGAAGCTTTCTTT
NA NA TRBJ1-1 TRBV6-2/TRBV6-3 CASSASGVEAFF TGTGCCAGCAGTGCGAGCGGGGTTGAAGCTTTCTTT
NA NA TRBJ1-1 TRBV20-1 CSAKRAGSPEAFF TGCAGTGCTAAGCGGGCAGGGAGCCCTGAAGCTTTCTTT
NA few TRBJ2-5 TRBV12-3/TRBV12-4 CASSPGGSGGETQYF TGTGCCAGCAGCCCCGGGGGATCCGGGGGAGAGACCCAGTACTTC
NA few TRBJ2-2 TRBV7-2 CASSFGSTGELFF TGTGCCAGCAGCTTCGGGAGCACCGGGGAGCTGTTTTTT